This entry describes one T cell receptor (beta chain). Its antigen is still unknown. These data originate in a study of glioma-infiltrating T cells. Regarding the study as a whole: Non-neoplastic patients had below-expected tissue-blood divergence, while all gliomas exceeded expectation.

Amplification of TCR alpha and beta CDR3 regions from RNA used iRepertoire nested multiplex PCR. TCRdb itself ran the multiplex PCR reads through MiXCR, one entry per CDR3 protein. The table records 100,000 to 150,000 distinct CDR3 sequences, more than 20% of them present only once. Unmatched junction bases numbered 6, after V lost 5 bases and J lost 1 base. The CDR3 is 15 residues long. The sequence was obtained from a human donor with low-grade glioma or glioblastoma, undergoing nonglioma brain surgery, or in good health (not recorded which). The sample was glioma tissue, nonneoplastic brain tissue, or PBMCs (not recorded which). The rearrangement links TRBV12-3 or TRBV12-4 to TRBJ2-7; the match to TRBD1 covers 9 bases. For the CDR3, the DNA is TGTGCCAGCAGTCATACAGGGGGCGCGTCCTACGAGCAGTACTTC. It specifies CASSHTGGASYEQYF.